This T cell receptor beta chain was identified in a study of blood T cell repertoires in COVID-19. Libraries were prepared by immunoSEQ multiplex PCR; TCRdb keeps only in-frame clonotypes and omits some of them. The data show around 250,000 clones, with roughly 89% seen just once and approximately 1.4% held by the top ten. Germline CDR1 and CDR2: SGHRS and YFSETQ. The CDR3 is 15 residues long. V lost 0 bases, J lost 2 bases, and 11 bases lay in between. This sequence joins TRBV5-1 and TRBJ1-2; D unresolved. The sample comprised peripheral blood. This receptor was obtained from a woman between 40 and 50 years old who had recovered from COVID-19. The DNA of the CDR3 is TGCGCCAGCAGCTTGGAGTCGGGTTCGAACTATGGCTACACCTTC. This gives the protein CASSLESGSNYGYTF.